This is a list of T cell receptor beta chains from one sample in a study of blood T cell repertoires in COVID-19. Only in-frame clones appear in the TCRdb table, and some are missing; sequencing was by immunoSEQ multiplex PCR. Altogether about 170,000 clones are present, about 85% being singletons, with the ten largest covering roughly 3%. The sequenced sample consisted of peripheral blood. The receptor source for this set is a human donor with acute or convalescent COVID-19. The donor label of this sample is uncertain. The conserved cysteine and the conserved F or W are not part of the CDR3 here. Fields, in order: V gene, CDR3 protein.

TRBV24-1,ATSGSQGALGQPQH
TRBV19,ASSIGAGFGSPLH
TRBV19,ASSAGTGKVNQPQH
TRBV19,ASSPLGKSNYGYT
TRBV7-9,ASSPILTGSLDGYT
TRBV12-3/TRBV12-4,ASSYRENTEAF
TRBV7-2,ASKRVETQY
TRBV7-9,ASSLVGVYEKLF
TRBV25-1,ASSPAVRAEKLF
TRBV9,ASNDQAGYGYT
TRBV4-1,ASSARDREYEQY
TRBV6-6,ASSYSLGGTEAF
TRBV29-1,SVGREAGYT
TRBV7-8,ASSRRDRSLFNQPQH
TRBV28,ASSQGGVPGNTIY
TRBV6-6,ASSYGAGNGYT
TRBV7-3,ASSPRWTGVNTEAF
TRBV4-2,ASSRNLQGTEAF
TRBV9,ASSLNTGELF
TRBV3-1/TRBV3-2,ASSQITGSTNEKLF
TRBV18,ASSPLHGQAVEAF